The present entry profiles one T cell receptor (beta chain) with its context. This specimen comes from a study of monozygotic twins with inflammatory bowel disease. The germline V gene encodes CDR1 SGHKS and CDR2 YYEKEE (reference sequence). The CDR3 spans 15 residues. TCRdb reprocessed the 5' RACE reads and stores each CDR3 protein as one record, lacking DNA. The sample's table shows about 150,000 distinct CDR3 sequences. The sequenced sample was blood. The chain combines TRBV5-5 with TRBJ1-2. This receptor was obtained from a human donor with ulcerative colitis or Crohn's disease, or a healthy co-twin of an affected twin (not recorded which). CDR3 residues: CASSFRSGANYGYTF. The variable domain in full, completed from reference TRBV5-5 and TRBJ1-2, reads DAGVTQSPTHLIKTRGQQVTLRCSPISGHKSVSWYQQVLGQGPQFIFQYYEKEERGRGNFPDRFSARQFPNYSSELNVNALLLGDSALYLCASSFRSGANYGYTFGSGTRLTVV.